This T cell receptor beta chain was identified in a study of T cell repertoires in cytomegalovirus infection. Turning to the study itself: HLA-C-restricted CMV epitopes, recently identified, and well-studied HLA-B-restricted ones were used by the study. Public TCR beta signatures indicated both CMV infection and matching HLA type.

TCRdb reprocessed the reads via MiXCR and lists one record per CDR3 protein. The table has roughly 800,000 distinct CDR3 sequences, 25% to 35% seen once. Overall study results and limits: Totalled public TCR beta family frequency picked out people who carried CMV plus the relevant HLA. There were HLA-C-restricted CMV-specific TCR beta clonotypes dominating the ex vivo response.

About this clonotype: Its antigen is unknown.

V was pared by 2 bases and J by 1 base, with 11 bases between. The germline V gene encodes CDR1 ENHRY and CDR2 SYGVKD. The CDR3 spans 15 residues. The origin of this receptor is a human donor in good health (CMV status not recorded). Some clones in this sample may be carry-over from other donors' samples. V is TRBV10-3 and J is TRBJ2-5; D is unresolved. The sample in question was cultured CD8+ T cells from PBMCs, obtained from culture after CMV antigen stimulation. CDR3 bases: TGTGCCATCAGTGAGGGGATAGCCACCCAAGAGACCCAGTACTTC. This encodes CAISEGIATQETQYF.